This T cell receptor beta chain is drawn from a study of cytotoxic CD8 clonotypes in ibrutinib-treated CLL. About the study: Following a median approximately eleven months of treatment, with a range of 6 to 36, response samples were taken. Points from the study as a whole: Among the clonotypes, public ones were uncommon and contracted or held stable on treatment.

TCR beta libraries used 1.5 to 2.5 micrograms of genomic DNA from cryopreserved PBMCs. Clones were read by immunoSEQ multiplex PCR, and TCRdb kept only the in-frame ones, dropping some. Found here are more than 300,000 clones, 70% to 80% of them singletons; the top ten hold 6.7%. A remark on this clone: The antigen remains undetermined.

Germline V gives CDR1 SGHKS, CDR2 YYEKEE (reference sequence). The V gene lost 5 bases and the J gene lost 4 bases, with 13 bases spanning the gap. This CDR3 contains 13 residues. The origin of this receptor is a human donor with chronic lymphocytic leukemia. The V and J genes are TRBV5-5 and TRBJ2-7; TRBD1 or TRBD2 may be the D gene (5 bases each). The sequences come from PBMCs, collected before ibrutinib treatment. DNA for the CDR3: TGTGCCAGCAGTTCCGGGACGGGATACGAGCAGTACTTC. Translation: CASSSGTGYEQYF.